These 32 T cell receptor beta chains came from one sample sequenced in a study of blood T cell repertoires in COVID-19 (dated by TCRdb to 2018 to 2021). To prepare the library, the immunoSEQ multiplex PCR assay was applied. What TCRdb holds here is the immuneACCESS table cut down to in-frame rearrangements. Part of the clones is not present; checked against another copy, under half of the missing clones reflect an unresolved V gene, and the others are unexplained. This sample gives 230,000 or so clones in total; around 90% of them show up just once. Clones ranked in the top ten supply under 2.5% of the sample. Specimen: peripheral blood. These receptors all come from a woman aged 60-70 years with COVID-19, enrolled during active disease.

Points on this clone: Other DNA sequences in the sample encode the same CDR3. This CDR3 reads CASRPRGGVYNEQFF. CDR3 sequence (DNA): TGTGCCAGTAGGCCCCGGGGGGGAGTTTACAATGAGCAGTTCTTC. The J gene is TRBJ2-1, the V gene TRBV19; 8 bases map to TRBD2. This CDR3 spans 15 amino acids. Looked up from germline, CDR1 is LNHDA and CDR2 is SQIVND (reference sequence). The junction had 8 bases not matched to a gene; V was cut back by 6 bases and J by 4 bases.

V usage is TRBV9 and J usage is TRBJ2-5, with D maybe TRBD2 (5 bases). Trimming took off 0 bases at V and 11 bases at J, with 20 bases between the two ends. Germline assignment: CDR1 SGDLS and CDR2 YYNGEE. This CDR3 comprises 15 residues. For the CDR3, the DNA is TGTGCCAGCAGCGTAGAAACGTACAGCCCGGGGATTCAGTACTTC. It is translated as CASSVETYSPGIQYF.

Only a few counts were recorded for this clone. The chain uses TRBV10-3 and TRBJ2-3; 10 bases line up with TRBD1. Germline trimming cut 3 bases from V and 3 bases from J; bases unmatched to any gene: 3. The V gene's germline CDR1 is ENHRY and CDR2 SYGVKD. The CDR3 covers 15 residues. The CDR3 DNA reads as TGTGCCATCAGTGAACCGGGACAGGGGACAGATACGCAGTATTTT. Translation: CAISEPGQGTDTQYF.

The rearrangement joins TRBV7-2 to TRBJ1-1, with 8 bases lining up with TRBD1. Trimming at V came to 4 bases and at J to 5 bases, leaving 12 bases not matched to a gene. This CDR3 is 16 amino acids long. Germline CDR1 SGHTA, CDR2 FQGNSA. CDR3 in amino acids: CASSYSRTGRGTEAFF. The CDR3 coding sequence is TGTGCCAGCAGCTATTCCAGGACAGGGAGGGGGACTGAAGCTTTCTTT.

The V gene is TRBV6-2 or TRBV6-3, the J gene TRBJ2-3; 14 bases line up with TRBD2. The CDR3 runs to 17 residues. The V gene's germline CDR1 is MNHEY and CDR2 SVGEGT. V shed 2 bases and J 4 bases; nucleotides not matched to a gene: 5. CDR3 sequence: CASSYGLAGGMADTQYF. Written as DNA, the CDR3 is TGTGCCAGCAGTTACGGACTAGCGGGGGGCATGGCAGATACGCAGTATTTT.

The rearrangement uses TRBV7-2 and TRBJ2-7; D call uncertain. With 1 base removed from V and 1 base from J, the gap between germline ends came to 8 bases. This CDR3 contains 14 residues. The V gene's germline CDR1 is SGHTA and CDR2 FQGNSA. In nucleotides, the CDR3 is TGTGCCAGCAGCTTAGAAAGGCGGTCCTACGAGCAGTACTTC. Its translation: CASSLERRSYEQYF.

The chain recombines TRBV4-2 with TRBJ2-1, with 11 bases fitting TRBD2. CDR1 and CDR2 (germline): LGHNA, YNFKEQ. There are 14 residues in the CDR3. V lost 5 bases, J lost 7 bases, and 4 bases stayed unmatched. This CDR3 reads CASSRLAGGNEQFF. CDR3 DNA: TGTGCCAGCAGCAGATTAGCGGGGGGGAATGAGCAGTTCTTC.

The chain recombines TRBV3-1 (or the pseudogene TRBV3-2) with TRBJ1-6, with 7 bases aligning to TRBD1. The CDR3 sequence is 14 residues long. Germline loops: CDR1 LGHDT, CDR2 YNNKEL (reference sequence). V trimming: 5 bases; J trimming: 5 bases; junction bases outside the gene matches: 3. The CDR3 nucleotides are TGTGCCAGCAGCTGGACAGGCGATAATTCACCCCTCCACTTT. This codes for CASSWTGDNSPLHF.

The rearrangement joins TRBV6-5 to TRBJ2-7; 7 nucleotides match TRBD2. Trimming cost V 6 bases and J 2 bases; bases outside gene matches: 7. Germline loops: CDR1 MNHEY, CDR2 SVGAGI. The CDR3 has 14 amino acids. This chain's CDR3 is CASSSAGLTYEQYF. The CDR3 DNA reads as TGTGCCAGCAGCTCAGCGGGACTTACCTACGAGCAGTACTTC.

V gene TRBV10-3 combines with J gene TRBJ1-1, with 7 nucleotides matching TRBD1. CDR1 and CDR2 from the germline V gene are ENHRY and SYGVKD. This CDR3 is 15 amino acids long. After removal of 0 bases from V and 11 bases from J, the junction contained 12 bases not matched to a gene. CDR3 DNA: TGTGCCATCAGTGAGTCGATAACACTGGGACAGACTGCTTTCTTT. Protein: CAISESITLGQTAFF.

The chain uses TRBV5-6 and TRBJ2-5, with TRBD2 as a possible D gene (5 bases). The length of the CDR3 is 15 residues. V was shortened by 0 bases and J by 6 bases, with 15 bases between the two germline ends. Germline assignment: CDR1 SGHDT and CDR2 YYEEEE. CDR3 nucleotides: TGTGCCAGCAGCTTGGTCGCTCTAGCTAGCCAGACCCAGTACTTC. It codes for CASSLVALASQTQYF.

The chain couples TRBV5-1 to TRBJ1-5; TRBD1 matches 7 bases. Germline V gene data show CDR1 as SGHRS and CDR2 as YFSETQ. The CDR3 has 14 amino acids. Trimming took 2 bases from V and 5 from J; bases not matched to a gene: 4. This CDR3 reads CASSLGTVDQPQHF. The CDR3 bases are TGCGCCAGCAGCTTAGGGACAGTGGATCAGCCCCAGCATTTT. Full variable domain (rest looked up from reference TRBV5-1 and TRBJ1-5): KAGVTQTPRYLIKTRGQQVTLSCSPISGHRSVSWYQQTPGQGLQFLFEYFSETQRNKGNFPGRFSGRQFSNSRSEMNVSTLELGDSALYLCASSLGTVDQPQHFGDGTRLSIL.

The V call is TRBV27, the J call TRBJ1-2, with TRBD1 identical over 9 bases. The CDR3 sequence is 16 residues long. The germline V gene has CDR1 MNHEY and CDR2 SMNVEV (reference sequence). The J segment lost 1 base and the V segment lost 3 bases, leaving 6 bases of the junction unmatched. CDR3: CASSFSDRGDNYGYTF. The CDR3, as DNA: TGTGCCAGCAGTTTCTCAGACAGGGGGGATAACTATGGCTACACCTTC.

This chain uses TRBV4-3 with TRBJ1-4; D call uncertain. V was cut by 1 base and J by 6 bases, with 21 bases left in between. The CDR3 covers 18 residues. Looked up from germline, CDR1 is LGHNA and CDR2 is YSLEER. The CDR3 DNA reads TGCGCCAGCAGCCAAGGGTTCATCGGCCTCGGGGTCGATGAAAAACTGTTTTTT. Residues: CASSQGFIGLGVDEKLFF.

J is TRBJ2-2 and V is TRBV11-2; D uncertain. This CDR3 has 15 residues. Germline V gene sequence: CDR1 SGHAT, CDR2 FQNNGV. Trimming left V 2 bases short and J 0 bases short, with 7 bases between. This chain's CDR3 is CASSLISANTGELFF. In DNA, the CDR3 is TGTGCCAGCAGCTTAATCAGCGCGAACACCGGGGAGCTGTTTTTT.

The CDR3 loop is CASSLGGYLNEKLFF. As DNA, the CDR3 is TGCGCCAGCAGCTTGGGAGGGTACCTTAATGAAAAACTGTTTTTT. The rearrangement uses TRBV5-1 and TRBJ1-4; D not resolved. Germline lookup yields CDR1 SGHRS and CDR2 YFSETQ. Deletions cut 0 bases from V and 4 bases from J, with 10 bases between. This CDR3 region has 15 residues.

This chain links TRBV5-1 with TRBJ2-2; 12 bases agree with TRBD2. The CDR3 consists of 16 residues. V lost 4 bases to trimming and J lost 5 bases; unmatched junction nucleotides: 6. CDR1 and CDR2 (germline): SGHRS, YFSETQ. This CDR3 reads CASSTGLAGFTGELFF. CDR3 DNA sequence: TGCGCCAGCAGCACGGGACTAGCGGGCTTTACCGGGGAGCTGTTTTTT.

The genes are TRBV7-9 and TRBJ1-1; 9 bases are shared with TRBD1. This CDR3 region has 17 residues. Germline CDR1 is SEHNR and CDR2 is FQNEAQ (reference sequence). V trimming: 5 bases; J trimming: 6 bases; junction bases outside the gene matches: 16. CDR3 region: CASSAAGTGRGLAEAFF. DNA for the CDR3: TGTGCCAGCAGCGCGGCCGGGACAGGGCGGGGGTTAGCTGAAGCTTTCTTT.

A single count supports this clone. This chain links TRBV27 with TRBJ1-2, with TRBD1 identical over 9 bases. The V gene's germline CDR1 is MNHEY and CDR2 SMNVEV (reference sequence). V lost 6 bases to trimming and J lost 2 bases; unmatched junction nucleotides: 4. There are 14 residues in the CDR3. The CDR3 DNA follows: TGTGCCAGCAGGGGACAGGGAGGAAACTATGGCTACACCTTC. Protein: CASRGQGGNYGYTF.

The chain has TRBV5-1 and TRBJ1-4; 7 bases are shared with TRBD1. CDR3 size: 16 residues. After removal of 0 bases from V and 6 bases from J, the junction contained 8 bases not matched to a gene. The germline gives CDR1 SGHRS, CDR2 YFSETQ. CDR3 DNA: TGCGCCAGCAGCTTGGATCGGACAGGTCCGGATGAAAAACTGTTTTTT. This codes for CASSLDRTGPDEKLFF. The whole variable domain, remainder taken from reference TRBV5-1 and TRBJ1-4, is KAGVTQTPRYLIKTRGQQVTLSCSPISGHRSVSWYQQTPGQGLQFLFEYFSETQRNKGNFPGRFSGRQFSNSRSEMNVSTLELGDSALYLCASSLDRTGPDEKLFFGSGTQLSVL.

V gene TRBV6-6 combines with J gene TRBJ1-5, with TRBD1 as a possible D gene (5 bases). Trimming removed 4 bases at V and 6 bases at J, with 19 bases between. CDR3 length: 16 amino acids. Germline assignment: CDR1 MNHNY and CDR2 SVGAGI (reference sequence). CDR3 amino acids: CASSSPGGEAGQPQHF. CDR3 DNA: TGTGCCAGCAGTTCCCCCGGGGGGGAAGCCGGTCAGCCCCAGCATTTT.

CDR3: CASSLAGPTYNEQFF. CDR3 DNA: TGTGCCAGCAGCCTAGCGGGGCCTACCTACAATGAGCAGTTCTTC. The chain has TRBV5-5 and TRBJ2-1; 9 bases align to TRBD2. The J segment lost 2 bases and the V segment lost 4 bases, leaving 4 bases of the junction unmatched. Germline V gives CDR1 SGHKS, CDR2 YYEKEE (reference sequence). This CDR3 region has 15 residues.

This clone came up a few times. This chain uses TRBV19 with TRBJ1-6, with D hard to call. The germline V and J ends were trimmed by 2 bases and 7 bases, with 6 bases remaining between them. The CDR3 loop spans 13 amino acids. Germline V lookup: CDR1 LNHDA, CDR2 SQIVND (reference sequence). The CDR3 DNA reads as TGTGCCAGTAGTATAACAGAGAATTCACCCCTCCACTTT. It encodes CASSITENSPLHF. The whole variable domain, filled in from reference TRBV19 and TRBJ1-6, reads DGGITQSPKYLFRKEGQNVTLSCEQNLNHDAMYWYRQDPGQGLRLIYYSQIVNDFQKGDIAEGYSVSREKKESFPLTVTSAQKNPTAFYLCASSITENSPLHFGNGTRLTVT.

The chain is built from TRBV12-1 and TRBJ2-1; the table's D call, TRBD2, has no DNA check behind it. TRBV12-1 corresponds to a pseudogene. The CDR3 loop spans 15 amino acids. CDR3 in DNA: TGTGCCAGCAGCGAAGGACTAGCGTGTGGGGATGAGCAGTTCTTC. Amino acids: CASSEGLACGDEQFF.

The chain couples TRBV6-6 to TRBJ1-5; 10 bases agree with TRBD1. The CDR3 has 14 residues. Per the germline V gene, CDR1 is MNHNY and CDR2 is SVGAGI (reference sequence). With V trimmed by 7 bases and J by 5 bases, 5 bases remained unmatched. CDR3 DNA: TGTGCCAGCAAGAAGACAGGGGGCGATCAGCCCCAGCATTTT. As protein: CASKKTGGDQPQHF.

The chain links TRBV7-8 to TRBJ2-2; 8 positions match TRBD1. This CDR3 spans 19 amino acids. Trimming at V came to 0 bases and at J to 4 bases, leaving 13 bases not matched to a gene. Germline V lookup: CDR1 SGHVS, CDR2 FQNEAQ. The CDR3, as DNA: TGTGCCAGCAGCTTAGCATCCAAGGGCAGGGGGCGTAGCACCGGGGAGCTGTTTTTT. Protein sequence: CASSLASKGRGRSTGELFF.

The chain carries TRBV14 and TRBJ1-6; no clear D. This CDR3 is 14 amino acids long. The V gene lost 0 bases and the J gene lost 14 bases, with 14 bases spanning the gap. The germline gives CDR1 SGHDN, CDR2 FVKESK. CDR3 in DNA: TGTGCCAGCAGCCAAGATTACAGCCCTCGGACCCTCCACTTT. Translated: CASSQDYSPRTLHF. Using reference TRBV14 and TRBJ1-6 for the parts outside the CDR3, the full variable domain is EAGVTQFPSHSVIEKGQTVTLRCDPISGHDNLYWYRRVMGKEIKFLLHFVKESKQDESGMPNNRFLAERTGGTYSTLKVQPAELEDSGVYFCASSQDYSPRTLHFGNGTRLTVT.

The chain recombines TRBV6-6 with TRBJ1-5, with D perhaps matching TRBD1 (5 bases). V lost 4 bases and J 0 bases, leaving 13 bases between the germline ends. Germline V gene data show CDR1 as MNHNY and CDR2 as SVGAGI (reference sequence). The CDR3 runs 16 residues. The chain's CDR3 is CASSSLGGDSNQPQHF. CDR3 bases: TGTGCCAGCAGTTCCCTGGGGGGGGATAGCAATCAGCCCCAGCATTTT.

The chain has TRBV15 and TRBJ1-6, with 9 positions matching TRBD1. V lost 0 bases and J lost 6; bases outside the gene matches: 3. The CDR3 extends over 16 amino acids. Germline lookup yields CDR1 LNHNV and CDR2 YYDKDF (reference sequence). The CDR3 protein is CATSRDRTGANSPLHF. The CDR3 bases are TGTGCCACCAGCAGAGATAGGACAGGGGCTAATTCACCCCTCCACTTT.

The chain has TRBV12-3 or TRBV12-4 and TRBJ1-1, with 8 positions matching TRBD1. The V and J ends lost 6 bases and 8 bases, in that order; junction bases with no gene match: 8. The CDR3 runs to 13 residues. The CDR3 region is CASRKGQASEAFF. In DNA form, the CDR3 reads TGTGCCAGCAGAAAGGGACAGGCGTCGGAAGCTTTCTTT.

The chain links TRBV12-5 to TRBJ1-2; 7 nucleotides line up with TRBD1. Trimming took 5 bases from V and 4 from J; bases not matched to a gene: 7. Germline V gene lookup returns CDR1 LGHNT and CDR2 FRNRAP. CDR3 length: 14 amino acids. CDR3 bases: TGTGCTAGTGGTCCCTCCGGGACAGCCTATGGCTACACCTTC. It is translated as CASGPSGTAYGYTF.

V usage is TRBV5-6 and J usage is TRBJ1-4; 7 bases match TRBD1. CDR3 size: 16 residues. With V trimmed by 4 bases and J by 4 bases, 10 bases remained unmatched. Germline loops: CDR1 SGHDT, CDR2 YYEEEE. CDR3 sequence: CASSASDRILNEKLFF. The CDR3 nucleotides read TGTGCCAGCAGCGCGTCGGACAGGATCCTTAATGAAAAACTGTTTTTT.